The entry below describes one T cell receptor (beta chain). These data belong to a study of shared clonotypes between healthy human individuals. Libraries were prepared by immunoSEQ multiplex PCR; TCRdb keeps only in-frame clonotypes and omits some of them. The table includes some 1 million clones, 65% to 75% detected once. Trimming took off 1 base at V and 1 base at J, with 4 bases between the two ends. Germline CDR1 ENHRY, CDR2 SYGVKD. The CDR3 is made up of 14 amino acids. The J gene is TRBJ2-2, the V gene TRBV10-3, with D unresolved. Material: memory CD4+ T cells sorted from blood. Subset of the sample: CD45RA-negative fraction. The clonotype originates from a man aged 18 to 30 in good health. The CDR3 DNA sequence: TGTGCCATCAGTGAGTACCAGAACACCGGGGAGCTGTTTTTT. Translated: CAISEYQNTGELFF.